These T cell receptor beta chains were read from a single sample in a study of T cells after yellow fever vaccination. TCRdb ran MiXCR on the 5' RACE reads and lists one entry per CDR3 protein. Seen here are 250,000 to 300,000 distinct CDR3 sequences, around 4.9% observed once, and the top ten hold less than 3.5%. The specimen was CD4+ T cells sorted from PBMCs, collected on the day of the yellow fever booster vaccination. Every receptor here comes from a man aged 18-30 years who received the YFV17D yellow fever vaccine. The CDR3 runs from the conserved cysteine through the conserved F or W. D genes are given only for firm matches. Clone size is shown for a subset of rows, as once, few, many or a class of expanded clone.

v_call: TRBV12-3/TRBV12-4; d_call: TRBD1; j_call: TRBJ1-6; clone_size: .; cdr3_nt: TGTGCCAGCAGGGACAGGGGGTTTTATAATTCACCCCTCCACTTT; cdr3_aa: CASRDRGFYNSPLHF
v_call: TRBV5-1; d_call: .; j_call: TRBJ2-3; clone_size: .; cdr3_nt: TGCGCCAGCAGCCTAGTAGAGCGCGGCACAGATACGCAGTATTTT; cdr3_aa: CASSLVERGTDTQYF
v_call: TRBV5-1; d_call: TRBD1; j_call: TRBJ2-7; clone_size: many; cdr3_nt: TGCGCCAGCAGCCACACAGGGGTTTCCTACGAGCAGTACTTC; cdr3_aa: CASSHTGVSYEQYF
v_call: TRBV4-1; d_call: .; j_call: TRBJ2-7; clone_size: few; cdr3_nt: TGCGCCAGCAGCCTCGAACCGGGACTTCCCTACGAGCAGTACTTC; cdr3_aa: CASSLEPGLPYEQYF
v_call: TRBV5-1; d_call: .; j_call: TRBJ2-7; clone_size: many; cdr3_nt: TGCGCCAGCAGCTTGGTCGGACAGACCTACGAGCAGTACTTC; cdr3_aa: CASSLVGQTYEQYF
v_call: TRBV2; d_call: .; j_call: TRBJ1-1; clone_size: few; cdr3_nt: TGTGCCAGCAGTGCGGGGTACGCTTTCTTT; cdr3_aa: CASSAGYAFF
v_call: TRBV7-8; d_call: .; j_call: TRBJ1-5; clone_size: many; cdr3_nt: TGTGCCAGCAGCCCTCCGAGCCAGCCCCAGCATTTT; cdr3_aa: CASSPPSQPQHF
v_call: TRBV6-5; d_call: .; j_call: TRBJ2-7; clone_size: many; cdr3_nt: TGTGCCAGCAGTTACTGGGGCGAGCAGTACTTC; cdr3_aa: CASSYWGEQYF
v_call: TRBV7-6; d_call: TRBD2; j_call: TRBJ2-1; clone_size: few; cdr3_nt: TGTGCCAGCAGCTTAGGCGGGGGGGCTCAGAATGAGCAGTTCTTC; cdr3_aa: CASSLGGGAQNEQFF
v_call: TRBV24-1; d_call: TRBD1; j_call: TRBJ2-1; clone_size: .; cdr3_nt: TGTGCCACCAGTGATACTATGGGGACAGGGAATGAGCAGTTCTTC; cdr3_aa: CATSDTMGTGNEQFF
v_call: TRBV10-2; d_call: TRBD2; j_call: TRBJ2-7; clone_size: few; cdr3_nt: TGCGCCAGCCGGACTAGCGGGGGGGCAGGGGAGCAGTACTTC; cdr3_aa: CASRTSGGAGEQYF
v_call: TRBV29-1; d_call: .; j_call: TRBJ2-1; clone_size: many; cdr3_nt: TGCAGCGTTGTGCTTAGCAATGAGCAGTTCTTC; cdr3_aa: CSVVLSNEQFF
v_call: TRBV5-6; d_call: TRBD2; j_call: TRBJ2-5; clone_size: .; cdr3_nt: TGTGCCAGCAGCCCCCAACTGACTAGCGGGGGTAGGACCCAGTACTTC; cdr3_aa: CASSPQLTSGGRTQYF
v_call: TRBV5-1; d_call: TRBD1; j_call: TRBJ1-1; clone_size: many; cdr3_nt: TGCGCCAGCAGCTTCCTCCAGGGGGCTGGAACTGAAGCTTTCTTT; cdr3_aa: CASSFLQGAGTEAFF
v_call: TRBV4-1; d_call: TRBD2; j_call: TRBJ2-3; clone_size: .; cdr3_nt: TGCGCCAGCAGCCGGACTAGCGGGAGTCACCGCACAGATACGCAGTATTTT; cdr3_aa: CASSRTSGSHRTDTQYF
v_call: TRBV20-1; d_call: TRBD2; j_call: TRBJ2-1; clone_size: .; cdr3_nt: TGCAGTGCTAAGACGCCTTTAGCGGGGGTTACCTACAATGAGCAGTTCTTC; cdr3_aa: CSAKTPLAGVTYNEQFF
v_call: TRBV24-1; d_call: .; j_call: TRBJ2-1; clone_size: many; cdr3_nt: TGTGCCACCAGTGAACAGGGTCTAAATGAGCAGTTCTTC; cdr3_aa: CATSEQGLNEQFF
v_call: TRBV20-1; d_call: TRBD1; j_call: TRBJ1-4; clone_size: few; cdr3_nt: TGCAGTGCTAGGACAGGGAGGGGTGAAAAACTGTTTTTT; cdr3_aa: CSARTGRGEKLFF
v_call: TRBV20-1; d_call: .; j_call: TRBJ2-1; clone_size: .; cdr3_nt: TGCAGTGCTAGAGTCGGGTGGCTCACCAAAGGGGGTTGGGAGCAGTTCTTC; cdr3_aa: CSARVGWLTKGGWEQFF
v_call: TRBV28; d_call: .; j_call: TRBJ2-3; clone_size: .; cdr3_nt: TGTGCCAGCAGGCCAGGGGCGAGCACAGATACGCAGTATTTT; cdr3_aa: CASRPGASTDTQYF
v_call: TRBV20-1; d_call: .; j_call: TRBJ2-2; clone_size: .; cdr3_nt: TGCAGTGCTCCTATCCCGGGGGACAACACCGGGGAGCTGTTTTTT; cdr3_aa: CSAPIPGDNTGELFF
v_call: TRBV5-1; d_call: .; j_call: TRBJ2-3; clone_size: few; cdr3_nt: TGCGCCAGCAGCTGGGGGACGACCTCTAGCACAGATACGCAGTATTTT; cdr3_aa: CASSWGTTSSTDTQYF
v_call: TRBV5-1; d_call: .; j_call: TRBJ1-4; clone_size: many; cdr3_nt: TGCGCCAGCAGCGGTACAGGGTATAATGAAAAACTGTTTTTT; cdr3_aa: CASSGTGYNEKLFF
v_call: TRBV7-2; d_call: TRBD1; j_call: TRBJ2-5; clone_size: .; cdr3_nt: TGTGCCAGCAGCTTAACTAGGACAGGGACGGGACAAATCCAAGAGACCCAGTACTTC; cdr3_aa: CASSLTRTGTGQIQETQYF
v_call: TRBV20-1; d_call: .; j_call: TRBJ1-6; clone_size: few; cdr3_nt: TGCAGTGCCCCTTCGACCGGGACATATAATTCACCCCTCCACTTT; cdr3_aa: CSAPSTGTYNSPLHF
v_call: TRBV30; d_call: TRBD1; j_call: TRBJ1-2; clone_size: many; cdr3_nt: TGTGCCTGGAGCGCCGGACAGGGGGGAGGCTACACCTTC; cdr3_aa: CAWSAGQGGGYTF
v_call: TRBV12-3/TRBV12-4; d_call: .; j_call: TRBJ2-7; clone_size: .; cdr3_nt: TGTGCCAGCAGTTTAGTAACTGCGCCCTATTCCGAGCAGTACTTC; cdr3_aa: CASSLVTAPYSEQYF